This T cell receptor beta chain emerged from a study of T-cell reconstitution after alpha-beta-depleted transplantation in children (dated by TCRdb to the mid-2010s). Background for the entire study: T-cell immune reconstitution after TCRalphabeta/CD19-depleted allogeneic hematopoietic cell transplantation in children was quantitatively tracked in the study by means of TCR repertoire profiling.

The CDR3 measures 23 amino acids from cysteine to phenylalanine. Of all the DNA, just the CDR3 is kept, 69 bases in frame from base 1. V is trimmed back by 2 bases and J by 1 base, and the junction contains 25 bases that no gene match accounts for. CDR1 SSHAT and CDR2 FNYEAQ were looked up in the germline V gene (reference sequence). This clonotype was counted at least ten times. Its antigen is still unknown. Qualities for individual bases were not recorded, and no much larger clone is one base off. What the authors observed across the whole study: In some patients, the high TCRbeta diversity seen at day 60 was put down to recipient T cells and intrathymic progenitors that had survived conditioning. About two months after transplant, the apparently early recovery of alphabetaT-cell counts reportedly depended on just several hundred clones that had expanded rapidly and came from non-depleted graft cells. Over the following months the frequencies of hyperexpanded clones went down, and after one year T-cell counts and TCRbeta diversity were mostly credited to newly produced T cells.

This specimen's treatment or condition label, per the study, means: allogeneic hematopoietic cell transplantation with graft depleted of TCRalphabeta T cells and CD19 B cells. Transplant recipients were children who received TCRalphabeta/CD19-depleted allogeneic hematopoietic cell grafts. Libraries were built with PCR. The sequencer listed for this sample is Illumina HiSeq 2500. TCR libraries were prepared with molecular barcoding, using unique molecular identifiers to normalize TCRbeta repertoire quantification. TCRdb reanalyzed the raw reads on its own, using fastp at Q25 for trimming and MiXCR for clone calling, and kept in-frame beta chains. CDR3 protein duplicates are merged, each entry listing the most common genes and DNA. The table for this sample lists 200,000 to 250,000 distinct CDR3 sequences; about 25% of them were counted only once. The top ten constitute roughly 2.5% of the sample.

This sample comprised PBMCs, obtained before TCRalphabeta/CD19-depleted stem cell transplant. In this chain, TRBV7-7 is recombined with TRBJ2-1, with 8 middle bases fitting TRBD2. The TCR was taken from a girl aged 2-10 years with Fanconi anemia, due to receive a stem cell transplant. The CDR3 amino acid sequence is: CASSLLPFGGGGRTLNSYNEQFF. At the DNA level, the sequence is TGTGCCAGCAGCTTATTACCTTTCGGGGGGGGAGGGCGGACCCTTAATTCCTACAATGAGCAGTTCTTC.